Below are 2 T cell receptor beta chains sequenced from a single sample in a study of persistence of HIV-infected CD4 T cells. The libraries were made with immunoSEQ version 4 in survey mode. Measured with immunoSEQ multiplex PCR; TCRdb has only the in-frame clones, and not every one. This sample has about 51,000 clones, with over 80% found just once. Nonspecific anti-CD3/anti-CD28 bead stimulation represents the broad CD4+ T cell repertoire. Responding CD4+ T cells were sorted by upregulation of both CD40 ligand and CD69. These receptors lack a known antigen. Sequencing used CD4+ T cells sorted from PBMCs after roughly 18-hour stimulation, obtained from a patient who received antiretroviral therapy. These receptors all stem from an adult woman with HIV who was CMV-seropositive.

This chain uses TRBV5-1 with TRBJ2-7, with 8 nucleotides matching TRBD2. The J segment lost 0 bases and the V segment lost 0 bases, leaving 5 bases of the junction unmatched. The CDR3 has 16 residues. CDR1 is SGHRS, CDR2 YFSETQ, per germline. The CDR3, as DNA: TGCGCCAGCAGCTTGGGCCTAGCGGGTCTCTCCTACGAGCAGTACTTC. Translated: CASSLGLAGLSYEQYF.

V usage is TRBV5-6 and J usage is TRBJ2-2; D gene uncertain. Trimming pared 2 bases from V and 9 bases from J, leaving 14 bases between. The CDR3 has 14 residues. CDR1 and CDR2 from the germline V gene are SGHDT and YYEEEE. The CDR3 sequence is CASSFDQWSRELFF. DNA of the CDR3: TGTGCCAGCAGCTTCGACCAATGGAGCAGGGAGCTGTTTTTT. The whole variable domain, filled in from reference TRBV5-6 and TRBJ2-2, reads DAGVTQSPTHLIKTRGQQVTLRCSPKSGHDTVSWYQQALGQGPQFIFQYYEEEERQRGNFPDRFSGHQFPNYSSELNVNALLLGDSALYLCASSFDQWSRELFFGEGSRLTVL.